The T cell receptor beta chain described here comes from a study of post-analysis software for immune sequencing data (dated by TCRdb to the mid-2010s). Background for the entire study: Recorded disease courses included relapsing-remitting, secondary progressive and progressive-relapsing multiple sclerosis, with some patients lacking subtype annotation. The multiple sclerosis patient repertoires were compared with about a dozen previously published healthy control repertoires from donors aged roughly 6 to 25 years. A subset of samples was prepared in parallel using single-end sample barcoding, then pooled and co-amplified after Illumina adapter ligation. Here is what the overall study found, with its caveats: Direct clustering with F measure revealed strong co-clustering of samples prepared in the same batch, which led to a batch-effect correction. Roughly 5 TRBV segments, including TRBV5-6, TRBV5-1 and TRBV20-1, were significantly more frequent in patients than controls. Significantly lower normalized Chao1 diversity was found in multiple sclerosis patients than in controls, suggesting substantial peripheral T-cell clonal expansion. The multiple sclerosis patient group was slightly younger than the control group.

The library was prepared using PCR. Sequencer: Illumina HiSeq 2500. Unique molecular identifiers were incorporated into TCR beta cDNA libraries to reduce PCR and sequencing biases. Roughly 500,000 cDNA molecules were obtained for every 1 to 10 million input T cells, so each molecule roughly corresponded to one T cell. The patient libraries were prepared and sequenced with the same protocol used for the earlier healthy control dataset. Samples belonging to the same batch were prepared together, multiplexed and sequenced on a shared HiSeq lane. The authors' pipeline ran thus. Raw barcoded reads were processed with MIGEC, discarding single-read molecular identifier groups before consensus assembly and CDR3 extraction. VDJtools was used for post-analysis of the clonotype tables, with diversity normalized by down-sampling every dataset to the smallest sample size. To correct batch-related cross-sample contamination, repertoire overlap clustering matched CDR3 amino acid sequences but not nucleotide sequences. TCRdb reprocessing: public reads trimmed at Q25 with fastp, clones called with MiXCR, in-frame beta chains kept. A single entry per CDR3 protein holds the most common genes and DNA from its merged rows. These V and J calls originate from TCRdb's pipeline instead of the authors' own analysis. In this sample the table shows more than 500,000 distinct CDR3 sequences, under 40% of which occur a single time. The ten largest clones take up approximately 6% of the sample.

The CDR3 contains 15 residues, cysteine and phenylalanine counted. Here the CDR3 DNA is all that survives: 45 bases in frame from base 1. V is pared back by 3 bases and J by 4 bases, with 15 bases lying between the germline termini. To demonstrate the VDJtools post-analysis software, TCR beta repertoires were profiled from the peripheral blood of 10 to 15 young patients with multiple sclerosis. The multiple sclerosis patients were children and adolescents between about 6 and 15 years of age. This clonotype was detected only a few times. The antigen this receptor binds is unknown. Base qualities were left out, and no much larger clone turns up one base away.

Rearrangement joined TRBV12-3 or TRBV12-4 to TRBJ1-2; no confident D gene assignment can be made. Sequences were obtained from blood. This TCR came from a girl younger than 18 with multiple sclerosis. The sequenced DNA: TGTGCCAGCAGTTTCGGAAAGGGCGGCGGCTATGGCTACACCTTC. Translated, this gives CASSFGKGGGYGYTF.